A selection of T cell receptor beta chains follows, all from one sample in a study of blood T cell repertoires in COVID-19. TCRdb's table, derived via immunoSEQ multiplex PCR, lists solely in-frame clones and lacks some. The sample has approximately 200,000 clones, about 86% seen once. The sample taken for sequencing was peripheral blood. These receptors came from a man in his 60s who had recovered from COVID-19. The CDR3 runs from the conserved cysteine through the conserved F or W. A D gene is named only where the DNA matches it firmly. Clone size, where shown, is once, few, many, or a class for clones that have expanded.

abundance	v_gene	j_gene	d_gene	CDR3aa	CDR3nt
.	TRBV7-9	TRBJ2-7	.	CASSERTVSSYEQYF	TGTGCCAGCAGCGAAAGGACAGTGAGCTCCTACGAGCAGTACTTC
.	TRBV18	TRBJ1-6	.	CASSPGSPGLGDSPLHF	TGTGCCAGCTCACCGGGGTCCCCGGGACTCGGGGATTCACCCCTCCACTTT
.	TRBV9	TRBJ1-2	.	CASSVRNGVYGYTF	TGTGCCAGCAGCGTGAGGAACGGGGTCTATGGCTACACCTTC
.	TRBV5-4	TRBJ2-1	.	CASSSRGGGWSNEQFF	TGTGCCAGCAGCTCCCGTGGAGGGGGCTGGAGTAATGAGCAGTTCTTC
.	TRBV5-8	TRBJ1-5	.	CASSLGPPGGPQHF	TGTGCCAGCAGCTTGGGCCCCCCCGGAGGGCCCCAGCATTTT
.	TRBV19	TRBJ1-1	.	CASTIRGTEAFF	TGTGCCAGCACAATCCGCGGTACTGAAGCTTTCTTT
.	TRBV6-5	TRBJ1-4	TRBD1	CASSSSGTGFEKLFF	TGTGCCAGCAGCTCCTCCGGGACAGGGTTCGAAAAACTGTTTTTT
.	TRBV5-1	TRBJ1-2	.	CASSLWDKVWYGYTF	TGCGCCAGCAGCTTGTGGGACAAGGTCTGGTATGGCTACACCTTC
.	TRBV7-2	TRBJ2-1	TRBD2	CASSLASGGPGYNEQFF	TGTGCCAGCAGTTTAGCTAGCGGGGGGCCGGGTTACAATGAGCAGTTCTTC
.	TRBV5-1	TRBJ2-7	TRBD2	CASSFLAGSSYEQYF	TGCGCCAGCAGCTTTCTAGCGGGAAGCTCCTACGAGCAGTACTTC
few	TRBV5-1	TRBJ1-5	.	CASSLDGPDNQPQHF	TGCGCCAGCAGTTTGGACGGTCCTGATAATCAGCCCCAGCATTTT
.	TRBV6-5	TRBJ1-3	.	CATPGGPSSGNTIYF	TGTGCCACCCCGGGAGGGCCGTCATCTGGAAACACCATATATTTT
.	TRBV2	TRBJ2-3	.	CAREETPLNGRGGTDTQYF	TGTGCCAGAGAAGAGACACCGCTGAATGGGAGGGGGGGCACAGATACGCAGTATTTT
.	TRBV3-1/TRBV3-2	TRBJ1-2	TRBD1	CASSRGQGVRYTF	TGTGCCAGCAGCCGGGGACAGGGTGTGCGCTACACCTTC
.	TRBV3-1/TRBV3-2	TRBJ2-3	.	CASSQSEADTQYF	TGTGCCAGCAGCCAATCCGAGGCAGATACGCAGTATTTT
.	TRBV7-8	TRBJ1-2	TRBD1	CASSPTGGNYGYTF	TGTGCCAGCAGCCCGACAGGGGGTAACTATGGCTACACCTTC
once	TRBV18	TRBJ2-7	.	CASSPPSGVYEQYF	TGTGCCAGCTCACCACCGTCGGGAGTCTACGAGCAGTACTTC
once	TRBV5-1	TRBJ2-2	TRBD1	CASSAGTGGTGELFF	TGCGCCAGCAGCGCCGGGACAGGGGGCACCGGGGAGCTGTTTTTT
.	TRBV25-1	TRBJ1-2	TRBD1	CASRSTGDRNYGYTF	TGTGCCAGCAGATCAACAGGGGATAGGAACTATGGCTACACCTTC
.	TRBV2	TRBJ1-4	TRBD1	CASSQGEESEKLFF	TGTGCCAGCAGTCAGGGGGAGGAGAGTGAAAAACTGTTTTTT
.	TRBV5-1	TRBJ1-2	TRBD1	CASSPGTGGGLDYGYTF	TGCGCCAGCAGCCCAGGGACAGGGGGCGGGCTGGACTATGGCTACACCTTC
.	TRBV6-5	TRBJ2-7	.	CASSYKAGSSYEQYF	TGTGCCAGCAGTTACAAAGCGGGTAGCTCCTACGAGCAGTACTTC
.	TRBV24-1	TRBJ1-1	.	CATSAPWAGGESTEAFF	TGTGCCACCAGTGCTCCTTGGGCGGGGGGCGAAAGCACTGAAGCTTTCTTT
.	TRBV4-2	TRBJ2-1	.	CASSQEGRSYNEQFF	TGTGCCAGCAGCCAAGAGGGCAGATCCTACAATGAGCAGTTCTTC
.	TRBV9	TRBJ2-5	.	CASALTETQYF	TGTGCCAGCGCGTTAACGGAGACCCAGTACTTC
.	TRBV25-1	TRBJ2-1	.	CASCLARGEQFF	TGTGCCAGCTGCTTAGCCCGGGGTGAGCAGTTCTTC
few	TRBV9	TRBJ1-1	TRBD1	CASSEQGAGTEAFF	TGTGCCAGCAGCGAACAGGGGGCAGGCACTGAAGCTTTCTTT
few	TRBV30	TRBJ1-1	.	CAWSVGGAYMNTEAFF	TGTGCCTGGAGTGTAGGGGGGGCCTACATGAACACTGAAGCTTTCTTT
.	TRBV7-2	TRBJ1-2	TRBD1	CASSYYRGRGYGYTF	TGTGCCAGCAGCTACTACAGGGGTAGAGGCTATGGCTACACCTTC
.	TRBV30	TRBJ1-2	.	CAWSPGGYGYTF	TGTGCCTGGAGCCCGGGGGGCTATGGCTACACCTTC
.	TRBV15	TRBJ1-2	.	CATSRGGEGVYTF	TGTGCCACCAGCAGAGGGGGGGAGGGAGTCTACACCTTC
.	TRBV18	TRBJ1-2	TRBD1	CASSPRGAGTANYGYTF	TGTGCCAGCTCACCACGGGGAGCCGGGACAGCTAACTATGGCTACACCTTC
.	TRBV18	TRBJ2-7	TRBD2	CASSPLGLAGVNEQYF	TGTGCCAGCTCTCCTCTGGGACTAGCGGGGGTTAACGAGCAGTACTTC
.	TRBV28	TRBJ1-4	.	CASRQDTSTNEKLFF	TGTGCCAGCAGACAGGACACTTCAACTAATGAAAAACTGTTTTTT
.	TRBV2	TRBJ1-4	.	CASSVQVNEKLFF	TGTGCCAGCAGTGTCCAGGTTAATGAAAAACTGTTTTTT
.	TRBV28	TRBJ2-1	TRBD1	CASSSPATGRLNNEQFF	TGTGCCAGCAGTTCCCCAGCGACAGGGAGACTAAACAATGAGCAGTTCTTC
.	TRBV11-3	TRBJ2-5	.	CASSARGQETQYF	TGTGCCAGCAGCGCCAGGGGTCAAGAGACCCAGTACTTC
.	TRBV7-9	TRBJ1-3	TRBD1	CASSDPTGFGNTIYF	TGTGCCAGCAGCGACCCGACAGGGTTTGGAAACACCATATATTTT
.	TRBV3-1/TRBV3-2	TRBJ1-2	.	CASSQDGNGYTF	TGTGCCAGCAGCCAAGACGGGAATGGCTACACCTTC
.	TRBV30	TRBJ1-3	TRBD1	CAWAGGGNTIYF	TGTGCCTGGGCAGGGGGCGGAAACACCATATATTTT
few	TRBV5-4	TRBJ1-1	TRBD1	CASSPTGRFTEAFF	TGTGCCAGCAGCCCGACAGGGAGATTCACTGAAGCTTTCTTT
.	TRBV6-6	TRBJ1-1	TRBD1	CASTSRSGGNTEAFF	TGTGCCAGCACCTCAAGGTCAGGGGGGAACACTGAAGCTTTCTTT
.	TRBV6-5	TRBJ2-3	.	CASRPESAGTDTQYF	TGTGCCAGCAGGCCGGAATCAGCGGGCACAGATACGCAGTATTTT
.	TRBV29-1	TRBJ2-1	.	CSAGNEQFF	TGCAGCGCCGGCAATGAGCAGTTCTTC
.	TRBV18	TRBJ1-5	TRBD1	CASSPSGQGAYQPQHF	TGTGCCAGCTCACCCTCGGGACAGGGGGCTTATCAGCCCCAGCATTTT
.	TRBV18	TRBJ1-5	TRBD1	CASSPPGGAEPQHF	TGTGCCAGCTCACCACCAGGGGGCGCCGAGCCCCAGCATTTT
few	TRBV11-2	TRBJ1-2	TRBD1	CASSGRGQGAYGYTF	TGTGCCAGCAGCGGTCGGGGACAGGGGGCCTATGGCTACACCTTC
.	TRBV7-2	TRBJ2-7	.	CASSLDGGKQSYEQYF	TGTGCCAGCAGCTTAGATGGGGGGAAGCAATCCTACGAGCAGTACTTC
.	TRBV5-1	TRBJ1-1	TRBD1	CASSLGQGTGAFF	TGCGCCAGCAGCCTTGGACAGGGCACAGGAGCTTTCTTT
.	TRBV5-1	TRBJ2-7	.	CASSLQGIYEQYF	TGCGCCAGCAGCTTGCAGGGCATCTACGAGCAGTACTTC
.	TRBV27	TRBJ1-1	TRBD1	CASSLRQGAAITEAFF	TGTGCCAGCAGTCTCCGACAGGGGGCGGCGATCACTGAAGCTTTCTTT
.	TRBV9	TRBJ1-6	.	CASSNGQTNSPLHF	TGTGCCAGCAGCAACGGACAGACCAATTCACCCCTCCACTTT
many	TRBV27	TRBJ1-1	.	CASSFRSPGRSGNTEAFF	TGTGCCAGCAGTTTTCGATCGCCAGGGCGTTCGGGGAACACTGAAGCTTTCTTT
.	TRBV14	TRBJ2-7	.	CASSQAGPYEQYF	TGTGCCAGCAGCCAAGCAGGGCCCTACGAGCAGTACTTC
once	TRBV7-9	TRBJ2-3	TRBD1	CASSLAQGASTDTQYF	TGTGCCAGCAGCTTAGCGCAGGGGGCAAGCACAGATACGCAGTATTTT
.	TRBV5-6	TRBJ1-5	.	CASTLVPQHF	TGTGCCAGCACCCTAGTGCCCCAGCATTTT
.	TRBV10-3	TRBJ2-2	TRBD2	CAISKRLAERANTGELFF	TGTGCCATCAGTAAGAGACTAGCGGAAAGGGCGAACACCGGGGAGCTGTTTTTT